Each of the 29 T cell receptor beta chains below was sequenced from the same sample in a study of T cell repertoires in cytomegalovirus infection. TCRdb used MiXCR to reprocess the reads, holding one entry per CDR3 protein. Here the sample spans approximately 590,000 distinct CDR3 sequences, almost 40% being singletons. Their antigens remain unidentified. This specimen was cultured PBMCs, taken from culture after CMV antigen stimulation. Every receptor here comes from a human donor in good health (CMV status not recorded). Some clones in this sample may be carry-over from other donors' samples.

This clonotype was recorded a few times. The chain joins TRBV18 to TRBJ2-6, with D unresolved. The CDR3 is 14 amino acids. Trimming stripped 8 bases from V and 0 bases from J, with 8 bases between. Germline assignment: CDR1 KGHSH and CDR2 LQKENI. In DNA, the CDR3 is TGTGCCAGCAGCCCAGACTCTGGGGCCAACGTCCTGACTTTC. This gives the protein CASSPDSGANVLTF.

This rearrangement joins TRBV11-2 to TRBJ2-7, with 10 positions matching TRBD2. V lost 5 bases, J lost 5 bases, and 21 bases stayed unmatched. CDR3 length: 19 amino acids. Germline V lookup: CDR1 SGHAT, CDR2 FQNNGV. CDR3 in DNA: TGTGCCAGCAGCCCCGGTGGCAGGAGCGGGAGGGCCGCTCTCCACGAGCAGTACTTC. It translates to CASSPGGRSGRAALHEQYF.

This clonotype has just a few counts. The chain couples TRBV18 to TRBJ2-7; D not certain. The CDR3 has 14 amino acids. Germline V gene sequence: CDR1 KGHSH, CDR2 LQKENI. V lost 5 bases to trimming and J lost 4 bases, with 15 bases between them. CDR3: CASSGPRSLYEQYF. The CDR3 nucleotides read TGTGCCAGCTCAGGGCCTCGATCCCTTTACGAGCAGTACTTC.

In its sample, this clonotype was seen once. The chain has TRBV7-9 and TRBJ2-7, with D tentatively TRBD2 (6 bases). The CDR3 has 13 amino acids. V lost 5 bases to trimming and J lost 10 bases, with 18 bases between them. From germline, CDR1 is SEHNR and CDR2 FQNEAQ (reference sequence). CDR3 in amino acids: CASSATRDFIQYF. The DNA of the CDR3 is TGTGCCAGCAGCGCTACCCGGGACTTTATACAGTACTTC.

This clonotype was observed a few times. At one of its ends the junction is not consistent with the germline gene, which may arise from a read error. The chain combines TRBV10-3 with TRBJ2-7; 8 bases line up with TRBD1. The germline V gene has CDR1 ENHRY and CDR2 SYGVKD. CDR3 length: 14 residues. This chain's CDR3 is CAISVPGGSNEQYF. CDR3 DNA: TGTGCCATCAGTGTTCCAGGGGGCTCCAACGAGCAGTACTTC.

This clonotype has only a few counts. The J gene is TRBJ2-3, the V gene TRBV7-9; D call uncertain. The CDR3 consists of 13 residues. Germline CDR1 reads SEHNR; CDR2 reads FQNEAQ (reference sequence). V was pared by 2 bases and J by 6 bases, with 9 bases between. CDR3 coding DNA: TGTGCCAGCAGCTTATGGTCGGCGGATACGCAGTATTTT. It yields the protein CASSLWSADTQYF.

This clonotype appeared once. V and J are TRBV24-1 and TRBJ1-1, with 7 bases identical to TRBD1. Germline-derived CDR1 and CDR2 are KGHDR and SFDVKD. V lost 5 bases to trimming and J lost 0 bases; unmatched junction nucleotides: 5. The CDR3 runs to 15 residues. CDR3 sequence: CATSAGDSVNTEAFF. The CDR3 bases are TGTGCCACCAGTGCCGGGGACAGCGTGAACACTGAAGCTTTCTTT.

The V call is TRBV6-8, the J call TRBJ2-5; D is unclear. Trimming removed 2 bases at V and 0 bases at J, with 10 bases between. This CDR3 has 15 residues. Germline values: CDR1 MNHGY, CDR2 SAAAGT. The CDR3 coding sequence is TGTGCCAGCAGTTACGATTATGGGGACCAAGAGACCCAGTACTTC. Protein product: CASSYDYGDQETQYF.

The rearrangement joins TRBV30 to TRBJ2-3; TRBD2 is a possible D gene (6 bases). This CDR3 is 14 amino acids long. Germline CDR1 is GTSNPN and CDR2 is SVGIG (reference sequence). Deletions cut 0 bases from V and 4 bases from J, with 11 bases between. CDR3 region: CAWSVSAGPDTQYF. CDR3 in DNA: TGTGCCTGGAGTGTATCGGCGGGGCCAGATACGCAGTATTTT.

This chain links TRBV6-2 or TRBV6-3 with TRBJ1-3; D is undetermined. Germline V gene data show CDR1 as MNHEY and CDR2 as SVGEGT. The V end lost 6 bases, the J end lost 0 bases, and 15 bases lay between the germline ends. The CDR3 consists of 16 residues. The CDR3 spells CASSDVLGYSGNTIYF. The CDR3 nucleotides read TGTGCCAGCAGCGATGTCCTAGGATACTCTGGAAACACCATATATTTT.

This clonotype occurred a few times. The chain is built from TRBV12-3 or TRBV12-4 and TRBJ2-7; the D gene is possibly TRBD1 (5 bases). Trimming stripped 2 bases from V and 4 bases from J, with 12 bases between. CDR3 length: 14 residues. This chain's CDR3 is CASSLPADSYEQYF. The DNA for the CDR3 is TGTGCCAGCAGTTTACCCGCAGACAGTTACGAGCAGTACTTC.

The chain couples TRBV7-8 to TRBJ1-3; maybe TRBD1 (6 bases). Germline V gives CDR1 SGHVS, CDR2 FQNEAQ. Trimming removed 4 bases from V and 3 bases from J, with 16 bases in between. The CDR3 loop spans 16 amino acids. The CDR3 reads CASSSTSGALGNTIYF. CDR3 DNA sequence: TGTGCCAGCAGCTCTACATCAGGGGCGCTTGGAAACACCATATATTTT. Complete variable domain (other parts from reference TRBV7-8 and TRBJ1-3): GAGVSQSPRYKVAKRGQDVALRCDPISGHVSLFWYQQALGQGPEFLTYFQNEAQLDKSGLPSDRFFAERPEGSVSTLKIQRTQQEDSAVYLCASSSTSGALGNTIYFGEGSWLTVV.

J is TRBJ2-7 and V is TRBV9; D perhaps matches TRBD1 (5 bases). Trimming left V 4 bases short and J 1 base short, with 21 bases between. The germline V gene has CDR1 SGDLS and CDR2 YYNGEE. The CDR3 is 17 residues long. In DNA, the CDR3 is TGTGCCAGCAGCCCCCACTTCGCGACAGTCGCATCCTACGAGCAGTACTTC. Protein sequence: CASSPHFATVASYEQYF.

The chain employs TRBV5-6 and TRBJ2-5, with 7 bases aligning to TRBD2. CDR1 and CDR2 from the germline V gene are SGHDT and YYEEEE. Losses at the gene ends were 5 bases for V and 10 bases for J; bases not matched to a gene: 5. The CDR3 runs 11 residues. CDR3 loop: CASSGSGGQYF. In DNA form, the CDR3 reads TGTGCCAGCAGTGGATCGGGGGGCCAGTACTTC.

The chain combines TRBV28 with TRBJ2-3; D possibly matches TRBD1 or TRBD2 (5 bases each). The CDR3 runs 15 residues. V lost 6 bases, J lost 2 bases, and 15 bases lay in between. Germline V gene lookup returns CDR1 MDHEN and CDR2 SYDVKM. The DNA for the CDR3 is TGTGCCAGCAGCCCTCCGGGGACCCTCACAGATACGCAGTATTTT. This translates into CASSPPGTLTDTQYF.

CDR3 in DNA: TGTGCCAGCAGCCGTCCGGGACTAGGCGGGGGGTTCTTC. Residues: CASSRPGLGGGFF. V gene TRBV7-9 combines with J gene TRBJ2-1; 8 bases map to TRBD2. Germline CDR1 and CDR2: SEHNR and FQNEAQ (reference sequence). The junction had 12 bases not matched to a gene; V was cut back by 5 bases and J by 15 bases. The CDR3 length is 13 residues.

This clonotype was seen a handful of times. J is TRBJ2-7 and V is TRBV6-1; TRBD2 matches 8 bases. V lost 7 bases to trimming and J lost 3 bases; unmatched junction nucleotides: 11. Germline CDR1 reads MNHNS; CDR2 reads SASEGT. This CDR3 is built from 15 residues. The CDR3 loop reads CASTPGGGGGYEQYF. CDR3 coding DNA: TGTGCCAGCACCCCCGGGGGGGGAGGGGGCTACGAGCAGTACTTC.

CDR3 nucleotide sequence: TGCAGCGTCGGGACTCAGAACACCGGGGAGCTGTTTTTT. It specifies CSVGTQNTGELFF. The J gene is TRBJ2-2, the V gene TRBV29-1, with D possibly TRBD2 on 6 matching bases. The germline V gene has CDR1 SQVTM and CDR2 ANQGSEA. This CDR3 spans 13 amino acids. V lost 6 bases and J 1 base, leaving 9 bases between the germline ends.

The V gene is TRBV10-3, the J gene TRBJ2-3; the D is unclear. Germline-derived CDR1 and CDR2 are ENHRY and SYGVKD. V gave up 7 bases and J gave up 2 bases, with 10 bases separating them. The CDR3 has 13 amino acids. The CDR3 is CAIKGRITDTQYF. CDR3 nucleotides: TGTGCCATCAAGGGCAGGATCACAGATACGCAGTATTTT.

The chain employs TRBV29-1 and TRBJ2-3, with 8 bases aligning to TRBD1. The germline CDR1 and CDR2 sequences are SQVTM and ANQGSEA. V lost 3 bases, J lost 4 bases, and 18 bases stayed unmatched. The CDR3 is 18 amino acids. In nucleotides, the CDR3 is TGCAGCGTTGAGATGTTGGGACAGGCCGACGTCAGGGCAGATACGCAGTATTTT. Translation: CSVEMLGQADVRADTQYF.

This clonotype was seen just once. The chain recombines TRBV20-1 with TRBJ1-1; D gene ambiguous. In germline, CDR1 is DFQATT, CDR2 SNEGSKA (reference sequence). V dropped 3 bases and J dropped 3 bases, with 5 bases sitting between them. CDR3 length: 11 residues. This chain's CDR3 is CSASVDTEAFF. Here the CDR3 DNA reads TGCAGTGCTAGCGTCGACACTGAAGCTTTCTTT.

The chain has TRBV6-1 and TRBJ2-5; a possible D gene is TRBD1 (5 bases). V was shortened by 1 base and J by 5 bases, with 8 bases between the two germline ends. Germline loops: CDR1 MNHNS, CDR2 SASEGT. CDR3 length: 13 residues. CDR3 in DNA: TGTGCCAGCAGTGAAGGACAGAGGGAGACCCAGTACTTC. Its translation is CASSEGQRETQYF.

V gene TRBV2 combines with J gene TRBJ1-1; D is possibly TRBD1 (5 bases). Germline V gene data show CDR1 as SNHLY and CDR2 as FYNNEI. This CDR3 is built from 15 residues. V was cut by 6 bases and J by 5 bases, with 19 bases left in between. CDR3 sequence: CASSVDGGIETEAFF. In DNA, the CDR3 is TGTGCCAGCAGCGTTGACGGGGGGATTGAGACTGAAGCTTTCTTT.

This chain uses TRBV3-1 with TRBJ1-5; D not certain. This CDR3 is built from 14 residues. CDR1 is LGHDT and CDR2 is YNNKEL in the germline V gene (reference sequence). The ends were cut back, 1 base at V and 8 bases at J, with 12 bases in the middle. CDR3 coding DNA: TGTGCCAGCAGCCAAGGGAACACCCCTAAGCCCCAGCATTTT. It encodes CASSQGNTPKPQHF.

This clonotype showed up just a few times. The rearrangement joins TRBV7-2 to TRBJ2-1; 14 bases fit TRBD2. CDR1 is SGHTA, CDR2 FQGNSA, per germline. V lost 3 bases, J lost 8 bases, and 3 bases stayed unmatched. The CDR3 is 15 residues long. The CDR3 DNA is TGTGCCAGCAGCTTGGGACTAGCGGGAGTCTATGAGCAGTTCTTC. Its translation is CASSLGLAGVYEQFF. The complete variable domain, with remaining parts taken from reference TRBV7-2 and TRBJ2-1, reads GAGVSQSPSNKVTEKGKDVELRCDPISGHTALYWYRQSLGQGLEFLIYFQGNSAPDKSGLPSDRFSAERTGGSVSTLTIQRTQQEDSAVYLCASSLGLAGVYEQFFGPGTRLTVL.

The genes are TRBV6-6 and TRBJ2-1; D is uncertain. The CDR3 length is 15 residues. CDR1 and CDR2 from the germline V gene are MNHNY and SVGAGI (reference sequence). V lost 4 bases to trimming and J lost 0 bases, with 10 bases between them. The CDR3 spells CASSLDPDSYNEQFF. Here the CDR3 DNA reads TGTGCCAGCAGTTTAGACCCCGACTCCTACAATGAGCAGTTCTTC.

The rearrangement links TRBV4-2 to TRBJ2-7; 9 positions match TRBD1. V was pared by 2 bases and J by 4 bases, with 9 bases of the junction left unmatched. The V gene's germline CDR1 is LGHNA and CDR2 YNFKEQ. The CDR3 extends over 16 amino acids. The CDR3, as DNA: TGTGCCAGCAGCCAACCTCCGGGACAGGGTGGTTACGAGCAGTACTTC. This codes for CASSQPPGQGGYEQYF.

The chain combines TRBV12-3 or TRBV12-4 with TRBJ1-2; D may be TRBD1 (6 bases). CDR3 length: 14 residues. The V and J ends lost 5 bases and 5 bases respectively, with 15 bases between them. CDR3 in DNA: TGTGCCAGCAGTGACGGACAGAAAGTATATGGCTACACCTTC. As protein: CASSDGQKVYGYTF.

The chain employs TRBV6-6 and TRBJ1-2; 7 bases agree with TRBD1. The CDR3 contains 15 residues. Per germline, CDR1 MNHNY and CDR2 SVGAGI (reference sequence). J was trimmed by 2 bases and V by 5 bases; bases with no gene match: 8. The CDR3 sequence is CASSARGQTNYGYTF. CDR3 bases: TGTGCCAGCAGTGCTCGGGGACAGACCAACTATGGCTACACCTTC.